This T cell receptor (beta chain) was retrieved from a study of cytomegalovirus exposure and HLA in healthy donors. Both 60 Vbeta primers and 13 Jbeta primers went into the PCR. Sequencing was performed with immunoSEQ multiplex PCR; in TCRdb, only in-frame clones are kept and a portion is missing. This table has 95,000 or so clones, roughly 79% appearing once. The CDR3 is 15 residues long. V was clipped by 6 bases and J by 1 base; unmatched bases: 9. CDR1 and CDR2 (germline): MNHEY, SVGAGI. The TCR originated in a woman in her sixties or seventies in good health and CMV-seropositive. The chain joins TRBV6-5 to TRBJ2-7; 7 bases agree with TRBD1. Specimen: PBMCs. The CDR3 nucleotides read TGTGCCAGCAGAGTTGACAGGGCCCTATCCTACGAGCAGTACTTC. Residues: CASRVDRALSYEQYF.